The 26 T cell receptor beta chains listed next were all sequenced from one sample in a study of blood T cell repertoires in COVID-19. The data were produced by immunoSEQ multiplex PCR, yet TCRdb's version contains in-frame clones alone and is incomplete. The sample has about 88,000 clones; about nine tenths are singletons. The specimen sequenced was peripheral blood. These receptors all come from a male donor with acute or convalescent COVID-19.

The V and J genes are TRBV4-2 and TRBJ1-1, with D possibly matching TRBD1 (6 bases). There are 17 residues in the CDR3. Trimming took 4 bases from V and 0 from J, leaving 18 bases between them. CDR1 LGHNA and CDR2 YNFKEQ come from the germline V gene. CDR3: CASSRPQGPPMNTEAFF. CDR3 bases: TGTGCCAGCAGCCGCCCTCAGGGGCCCCCTATGAACACTGAAGCTTTCTTT.

This rearrangement joins TRBV7-9 to TRBJ2-2; the D is unclear. The length of the CDR3 is 13 residues. V was shortened by 5 bases and J by 5 bases, with 9 bases between the two germline ends. Looked up from germline, CDR1 is SEHNR and CDR2 is FQNEAQ (reference sequence). CDR3 region: CASSRPRTGELFF. In DNA, the CDR3 is TGTGCCAGCAGCCGACCGAGGACCGGGGAGCTGTTTTTT.

The rearrangement links TRBV5-1 to TRBJ2-5, with D perhaps matching TRBD1 (5 bases). Germline CDR1 and CDR2: SGHRS and YFSETQ. This CDR3 contains 15 residues. V was cut by 4 bases and J by 1 base, with 14 bases left in between. The CDR3, as DNA: TGCGCCAGCAGCCGCAGGGCCAGCTTCCAAGAGACCCAGTACTTC. It codes for CASSRRASFQETQYF.

This chain joins TRBV5-1 and TRBJ2-3; the D is unclear. CDR3 length: 17 residues. Trimming pared 4 bases from V and 1 base from J, leaving 19 bases between. CDR1 and CDR2 (germline): SGHRS, YFSETQ. The CDR3 reads CASSLGWSGAGTDTQYF. CDR3 bases: TGCGCCAGCAGCCTCGGTTGGTCAGGTGCAGGCACAGATACGCAGTATTTT.

Ten or more counts support this clone. This chain uses TRBV6-6 with TRBJ1-5; 9 bases are a match to TRBD1. Unmatched junction bases numbered 4, after V lost 8 bases and J lost 2 bases. The CDR3 is 14 residues long. CDR1 is MNHNY and CDR2 is SVGAGI in the germline V gene (reference sequence). The CDR3 region has the DNA TGTGCCAGCGTAACAGGGGGCGGCAATCAGCCCCAGCATTTT. Amino acids: CASVTGGGNQPQHF.

The rearrangement uses TRBV19 and TRBJ1-4, with D unclear. V lost 3 bases and J 4 bases, leaving 12 bases between the germline ends. The CDR3 runs 15 residues. CDR1 is LNHDA, CDR2 SQIVND, per germline (reference sequence). The CDR3 reads CASSIPGLGNEKLFF. As DNA, the CDR3 is TGTGCCAGTAGTATTCCGGGTCTCGGTAATGAAAAACTGTTTTTT.

This chain connects TRBV6-1 to TRBJ2-3, with TRBD2 matching 8 bases. V was pared by 1 base and J by 7 bases, with 7 bases of the junction left unmatched. This CDR3 has 15 amino acids. From germline, CDR1 is MNHNS and CDR2 SASEGT. This chain's CDR3 is CASSEGRGAIHTQYF. CDR3 sequence (DNA): TGTGCCAGCAGTGAAGGGCGGGGGGCCATCCATACGCAGTATTTT.

The V and J genes are TRBV19 and TRBJ2-5; D unclear. V lost 3 bases and J 3 bases, leaving 8 bases between the germline ends. Germline CDR1 is LNHDA and CDR2 is SQIVND (reference sequence). This CDR3 has 13 amino acids. CDR3 amino acids: CASSMGSKETQYF. CDR3 sequence (DNA): TGTGCCAGTAGTATGGGCAGTAAAGAGACCCAGTACTTC.

The chain recombines TRBV3-1 (or the pseudogene TRBV3-2) with TRBJ1-4, with 10 bases fitting TRBD1. The CDR3 consists of 15 residues. From germline, CDR1 is LGHDT and CDR2 YNNKEL (reference sequence). The trim removed 2 bases at V and 8 bases at J, leaving 5 bases unmatched. The CDR3, as DNA: TGTGCCAGCAGCCAACCGGGACAGGGGAGGGAAAAACTGTTTTTT. Its translation is CASSQPGQGREKLFF.

The chain combines TRBV30 with TRBJ2-7; possible D gene TRBD2, 5 bases. CDR1 and CDR2 (germline): GTSNPN, SVGIG (reference sequence). V was cut by 3 bases and J by 0 bases, with 6 bases left in between. This CDR3 is 12 amino acids long. The CDR3 loop is CAWRGSSYEQYF. The CDR3 DNA sequence: TGTGCCTGGAGGGGGAGCTCCTACGAGCAGTACTTC.

This chain uses TRBV6-5 with TRBJ1-2; 7 bases are shared with TRBD1. Germline assignment: CDR1 MNHEY and CDR2 SVGAGI. This CDR3 contains 14 residues. The V and J ends lost 2 bases and 4 bases, in that order; junction bases with no gene match: 4. The CDR3 region is CASSYRDRFYGYTF. CDR3 DNA: TGTGCCAGCAGTTACCGGGACAGATTCTATGGCTACACCTTC.

The table lists this clone with a few counts. The CDR3 sequence: CASSPPIIGGALGFHNEQFF. CDR3 DNA sequence: TGTGCCAGCTCACCACCGATAATTGGGGGGGCTCTAGGTTTCCACAATGAGCAGTTCTTC. The chain is built from TRBV18 and TRBJ2-1; possibly TRBD2 for D (7 bases). This CDR3 is built from 20 residues. V lost 0 bases to trimming and J lost 5 bases, with 26 bases between them. Looked up from germline, CDR1 is KGHSH and CDR2 is LQKENI. Filled out from reference TRBV18 and TRBJ2-1, the complete variable domain reads NAGVMQNPRHLVRRRGQEARLRCSPMKGHSHVYWYRQLPEEGLKFMVYLQKENIIDESGMPKERFSAEFPKEGPSILRIQQVVRGDSAAYFCASSPPIIGGALGFHNEQFFGPGTRLTVL.

The chain carries TRBV29-1 and TRBJ1-4, with 10 bases aligning to TRBD1. The CDR3 is made up of 14 amino acids. The ends lost 4 bases at V and 2 bases at J; junction bases unmatched: 1. The germline V gene encodes CDR1 SQVTM and CDR2 ANQGSEA. The CDR3 DNA is TGCAGCGTTGGGGGACAGGGGACTAATGAAAAACTGTTTTTT. It translates to CSVGGQGTNEKLFF.

The chain has TRBV21-1 and TRBJ2-4; no DNA check was done on the table's D call, TRBD1. TRBV21-1 is flagged as a pseudogene. The CDR3 is 17 amino acids. DNA of the CDR3: TGTGCCAGCAGCAAAAGATGGCAGGTGCTAGCCAAAAACATTCAGTACTTC. Translating gives CASSKRWQVLAKNIQYF.

This sequence joins TRBV5-4 and TRBJ2-5; 9 bases are a match to TRBD1. Germline V gives CDR1 SGHNT, CDR2 YYREEE (reference sequence). The CDR3 totals 15 residues. Germline trimming cut 4 bases from V and 1 base from J; bases unmatched to any gene: 5. This CDR3 reads CASSMDRGFQETQYF. The CDR3 bases are TGTGCCAGCAGCATGGACAGGGGATTCCAAGAGACCCAGTACTTC. The full variable domain, completed using reference TRBV5-4 and TRBJ2-5, is ETGVTQSPTHLIKTRGQQVTLRCSSQSGHNTVSWYQQALGQGPQFIFQYYREEENGRGNFPPRFSGLQFPNYSSELNVNALELDDSALYLCASSMDRGFQETQYFGPGTRLLVL.

This sequence joins TRBV28 and TRBJ2-7, with 9 bases identical to TRBD1. With 5 bases clipped from V and 3 bases from J, the junction kept 8 bases outside the gene matches. This CDR3 comprises 15 residues. Germline values: CDR1 MDHEN, CDR2 SYDVKM. The CDR3 spells CASSLPGQGLYEQYF. Written as DNA, the CDR3 is TGTGCCAGCAGTCTACCGGGACAGGGACTCTACGAGCAGTACTTC.

J is TRBJ1-1 and V is TRBV19, with 8 bases aligning to TRBD1. The CDR3 sequence is 15 residues long. V dropped 6 bases and J dropped 8; count of bases not matched to a gene: 14. In germline, CDR1 is LNHDA, CDR2 SQIVND (reference sequence). The chain's CDR3 is CASRQTGAATTEAFF. The CDR3 region has the DNA TGTGCCAGTAGACAGACAGGGGCCGCAACGACAGAAGCTTTCTTT.

The CDR3 sequence is CAWGVRQGRIYNQPQHF. The CDR3 region has the DNA TGTGCCTGGGGGGTTCGACAGGGGCGAATCTACAATCAGCCCCAGCATTTT. The rearrangement joins TRBV30 to TRBJ1-5; TRBD1 matches at 8 bases. Germline V CDR1 and CDR2: GTSNPN, SVGIG (reference sequence). V gave up 5 bases and J gave up 3 bases; unmatched junction bases: 15. This CDR3 is 17 amino acids long. Filled out from reference TRBV30 and TRBJ1-5, the complete variable domain reads SQTIHQWPATLVQPVGSPLSLECTVEGTSNPNLYWYRQAAGRGLQLLFYSVGIGQISSEVPQNLSASRPQDRQFILSSKKLLLSDSGFYLCAWGVRQGRIYNQPQHFGDGTRLSIL.

The V call is TRBV24-1, the J call TRBJ2-6, with TRBD1 matching 9 bases. The CDR3 is made up of 19 amino acids. Germline values: CDR1 KGHDR, CDR2 SFDVKD. Germline trimming cut 4 bases from V and 0 bases from J; bases unmatched to any gene: 9. In DNA form, the CDR3 reads TGTGCCACCAGTGACCGAGCCCCGACAGGGGGCTCTGGGGCCAACGTCCTGACTTTC. Translated: CATSDRAPTGGSGANVLTF.

In its sample, this clone was seen once. The rearrangement links TRBV6-5 to TRBJ1-4, with TRBD1 identical over 9 bases. This CDR3 comprises 15 residues. Germline V lookup: CDR1 MNHEY, CDR2 SVGAGI. The J segment lost 10 bases and the V segment lost 3 bases, leaving 9 bases of the junction unmatched. For the CDR3, the DNA is TGTGCCAGCAGTTATTCCGGGACAGGGCGGAGAAAACTGTTTTTT. It encodes CASSYSGTGRRKLFF.

This chain uses TRBV5-6 with TRBJ2-3; D is uncertain. CDR3 length equals 15 residues. With 0 bases removed from V and 3 bases from J, the gap between germline ends came to 11 bases. CDR1 is SGHDT and CDR2 is YYEEEE in the germline V gene. In nucleotides, the CDR3 is TGTGCCAGCAGCTTGGTAGTGCTCTCGACAGATACGCAGTATTTT. Residues: CASSLVVLSTDTQYF.

This clone came up a few times. This chain joins TRBV7-9 and TRBJ1-5, with TRBD1 identical over 8 bases. Germline CDR1 SEHNR, CDR2 FQNEAQ (reference sequence). Trimming removed 5 bases from V and 11 bases from J; junction bases left unmatched: 11. This CDR3 comprises 14 residues. CDR3 amino acids: CASSPDRGEGSQHF. Written as DNA, the CDR3 is TGTGCCAGCAGCCCCGACAGGGGAGAAGGGTCCCAGCATTTT. The full variable domain, completed using reference TRBV7-9 and TRBJ1-5, is DTGVSQNPRHKITKRGQNVTFRCDPISEHNRLYWYRQTLGQGPEFLTYFQNEAQLEKSRLLSDRFSAERPKGSFSTLEIQRTEQGDSAMYLCASSPDRGEGSQHFGDGTRLSIL.

The rearrangement uses TRBV6-2 or TRBV6-3 and TRBJ2-5; 9 nucleotides line up with TRBD2. The CDR3 covers 16 residues. Germline CDR1 is MNHEY and CDR2 is SVGEGT. V shed 4 bases and J 2 bases; nucleotides not matched to a gene: 8. DNA for the CDR3: TGTGCCAGCAGTTTCGGGAATAGCGGGGGACAAGAGACCCAGTACTTC. Translating it yields CASSFGNSGGQETQYF.

The genes are TRBV5-1 and TRBJ1-1; 7 bases map to TRBD1. Germline loops: CDR1 SGHRS, CDR2 YFSETQ. After removal of 4 bases from V and 1 base from J, the junction contained 7 bases not matched to a gene. The CDR3 has 15 residues. The CDR3 coding sequence is TGCGCCAGCAGCACACAACAGGGGTGGAACACTGAAGCTTTCTTT. Amino acid sequence: CASSTQQGWNTEAFF.

V usage is TRBV10-3 and J usage is TRBJ2-3, with D perhaps TRBD2 (5 bases). Trimming shortened V by 6 bases and J by 6 bases, and 10 bases separated the two germline ends. CDR3 length: 12 residues. The germline gives CDR1 ENHRY, CDR2 SYGVKD. CDR3 protein: CAISGERDTQYF. CDR3 coding DNA: TGTGCCATCAGCGGGGAGCGCGATACGCAGTATTTT.

In its sample, this clone was seen once. The rearrangement joins TRBV3-1 (or the pseudogene TRBV3-2) to TRBJ2-5; TRBD2 aligns across 13 bases. The V gene end was trimmed by 4 bases and the J gene end by 5 bases; junction bases not matched to a gene: 7. This CDR3 is built from 16 residues. CDR1 is LGHDT and CDR2 is YNNKEL in the germline V gene (reference sequence). CDR3 residues: CASSPTSGGAAETQYF. The CDR3 nucleotides read TGTGCCAGCAGCCCCACTAGCGGGGGGGCCGCGGAGACCCAGTACTTC.